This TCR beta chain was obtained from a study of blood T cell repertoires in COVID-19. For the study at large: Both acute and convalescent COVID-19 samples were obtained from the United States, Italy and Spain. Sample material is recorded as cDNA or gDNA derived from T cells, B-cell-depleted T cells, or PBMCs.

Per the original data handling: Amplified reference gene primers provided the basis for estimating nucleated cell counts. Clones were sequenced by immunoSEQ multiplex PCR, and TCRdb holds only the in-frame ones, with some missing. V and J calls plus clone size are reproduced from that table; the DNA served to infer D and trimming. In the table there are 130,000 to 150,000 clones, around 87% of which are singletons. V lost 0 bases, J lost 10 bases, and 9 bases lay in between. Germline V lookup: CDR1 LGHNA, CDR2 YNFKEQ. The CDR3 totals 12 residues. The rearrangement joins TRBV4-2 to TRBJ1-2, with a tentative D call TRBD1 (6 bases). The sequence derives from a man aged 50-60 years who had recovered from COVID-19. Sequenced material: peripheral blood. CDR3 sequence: CASSQERTDYTF. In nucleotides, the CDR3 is TGTGCCAGCAGCCAAGAAAGGACAGACTACACCTTC.